This T cell receptor (beta chain) emerged from a study of blood T cell repertoires in COVID-19 (dated by TCRdb to the early 2020s). About the full investigation: Samples from collaborators originated in the United States, Italy and Spain and spanned both the acute and convalescent phases of COVID-19. The material from the prospective study consisted of cDNA or gDNA derived from T cells, B-cell-depleted T cells, or PBMCs. The dataset comprised deeply sampled blood TCRbeta repertoires from subjects exposed to, actively infected with, or recovered from COVID-19. The repertoires were made available in a free public database intended to serve as a resource for research on the immune response to SARS-CoV-2. Samples came from the ongoing ImmuneRACE study (first 160 participants) plus 1,254 subjects from 6 global collaborators. The sample metadata nearly always contained a de-identified subject ID, COVID-19 status, age in years and sex. Where HLA class I and class II types were available, the types were taken from metadata supplied by the sample provider, not from assay-based typing. Broader findings and caveats from the paper: The quantity of clinical and demographic metadata differed by source and by participant and was supplied without curation.

Each collaborating institution followed its own protocols to collect whole blood in K2EDTA tubes. For TCRbeta analysis, collaborators shipped samples as frozen whole blood, isolated PBMCs, or DNA extracted from either of those sample types. TCRbeta CDR3 regions were amplified from genomic DNA using the immunoSEQ Assay, a bias-controlled multiplex PCR. As for how the authors treated the data: Nucleated cell counts per sample were estimated from amplification of reference gene primers within the assay. To quantify the absolute abundance of each unique TCRbeta CDR3 rearrangement, sequence reads were collapsed and filtered. For each sample, productive Simpson clonality was calculated as the square root of Simpson's diversity index over productive rearrangements. This immuneACCESS table, as held by TCRdb, lists in-frame sequences with V and J called but not all clones. Of the missing ones, under half trace to an unresolved V gene in checked studies; the others have no known cause. V and J calls and clone size are given by that table; D and trimming were obtained from the DNA. This sample is represented by roughly 90,000 clones; 87% of them were singletons. The top ten clones comprise roughly 1.1% of the sample.

Per the germline V gene, MNHEY is the CDR1 and SVGAGI is the CDR2. Germline trimming amounts to 0 bases on V and 7 bases on J, with 7 as the count of junction bases outside the gene matches. Measured from the cysteine to the phenylalanine, the CDR3 is 15 residues long. Only the CDR3 DNA stays, 45 bases, in frame from base 1. As concerns this clone: This receptor's antigen is unknown. No clone much larger than this one lies a single base away; base qualities are absent.

The sequence is built from TRBV6-5 and TRBJ1-2; 8 central bases correspond to TRBD1. This receptor was taken from a human donor in a cohort sampled during active COVID-19. The source material was peripheral blood. Here is the DNA: TGTGCCAGCAGTTACTCGGGCTCCGGGACAGGTGGCTACACCTTC. Its translation is CASSYSGSGTGGYTF.